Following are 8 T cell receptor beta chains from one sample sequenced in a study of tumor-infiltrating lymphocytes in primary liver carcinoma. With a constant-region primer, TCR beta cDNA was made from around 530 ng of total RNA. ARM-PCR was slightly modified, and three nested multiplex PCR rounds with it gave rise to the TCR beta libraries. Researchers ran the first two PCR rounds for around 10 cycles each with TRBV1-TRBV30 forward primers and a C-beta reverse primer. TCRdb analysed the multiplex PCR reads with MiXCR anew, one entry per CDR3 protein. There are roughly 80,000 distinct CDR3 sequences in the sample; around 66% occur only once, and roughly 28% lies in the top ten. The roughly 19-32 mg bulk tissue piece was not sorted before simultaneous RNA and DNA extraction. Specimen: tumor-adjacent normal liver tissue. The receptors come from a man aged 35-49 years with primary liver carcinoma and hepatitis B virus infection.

The chain's CDR3 is CASSYGTRTGYYNEQFF. CDR3 nucleotides: TGTGCCAGCAGTTATGGGACCAGGACAGGTTACTACAATGAGCAGTTCTTC. V gene TRBV6-2 or TRBV6-3 combines with J gene TRBJ2-1; TRBD1 matches 7 bases. There are 17 residues in the CDR3. Losses at the gene ends were 3 bases for V and 3 bases for J; bases not matched to a gene: 11. Germline CDR1 and CDR2: MNHEY and SVGEGT.

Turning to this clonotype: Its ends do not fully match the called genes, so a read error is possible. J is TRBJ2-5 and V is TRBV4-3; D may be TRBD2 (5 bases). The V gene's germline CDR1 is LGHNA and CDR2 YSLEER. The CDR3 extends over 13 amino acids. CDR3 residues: CVSRQGRGETQYF. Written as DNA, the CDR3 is TGCGTCAGCAGACAAGGACGAGGGGAGACCCAGTACTTC.

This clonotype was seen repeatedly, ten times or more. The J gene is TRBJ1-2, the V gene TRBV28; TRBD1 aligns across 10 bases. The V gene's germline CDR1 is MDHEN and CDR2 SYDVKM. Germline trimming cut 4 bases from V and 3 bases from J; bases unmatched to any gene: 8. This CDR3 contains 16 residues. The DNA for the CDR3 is TGTGCCAGCAGTTCTATTCCGGGACAGGGGTACTATGGCTACACCTTC. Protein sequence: CASSSIPGQGYYGYTF.

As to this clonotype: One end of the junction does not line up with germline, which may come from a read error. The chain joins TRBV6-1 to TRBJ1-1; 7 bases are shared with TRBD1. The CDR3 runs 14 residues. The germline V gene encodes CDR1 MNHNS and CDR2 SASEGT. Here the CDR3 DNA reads TGCGCCAGCAGTCCAGACAGGGTAGTGGGTGGAGCTTTCTTT. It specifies CASSPDRVVGGAFF.

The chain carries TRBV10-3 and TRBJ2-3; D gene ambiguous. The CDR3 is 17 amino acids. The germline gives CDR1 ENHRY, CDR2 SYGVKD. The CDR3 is CVTSESKSDPLIDTQYF. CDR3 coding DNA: TGTGTCACCAGTGAGTCCAAGAGTGACCCTCTGATAGATACGCAGTATTTT.

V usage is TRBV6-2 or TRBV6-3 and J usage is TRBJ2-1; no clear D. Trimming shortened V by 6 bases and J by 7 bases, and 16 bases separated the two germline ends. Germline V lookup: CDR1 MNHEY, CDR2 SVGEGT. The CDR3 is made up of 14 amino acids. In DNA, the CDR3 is TGTGCCAGCAGGGCCGGCGATCGGCGGAATGAGCAGTTCTTC. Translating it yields CASRAGDRRNEQFF.

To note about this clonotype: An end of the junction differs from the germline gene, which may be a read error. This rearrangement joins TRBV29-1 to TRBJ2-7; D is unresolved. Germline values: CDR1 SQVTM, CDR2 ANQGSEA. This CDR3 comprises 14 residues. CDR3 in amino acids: CGVSRLGESYEQYF. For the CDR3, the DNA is TGCGGCGTTTCCCGACTCGGTGAAAGCTATGAGCAGTACTTC.

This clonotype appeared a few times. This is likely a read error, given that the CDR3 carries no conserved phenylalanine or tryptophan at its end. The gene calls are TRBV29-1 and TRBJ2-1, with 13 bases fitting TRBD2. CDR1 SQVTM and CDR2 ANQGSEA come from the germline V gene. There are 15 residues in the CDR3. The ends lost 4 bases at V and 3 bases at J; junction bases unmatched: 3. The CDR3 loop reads CSVGLAGGFYNEQFI. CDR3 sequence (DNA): TGCAGCGTTGGACTAGCGGGAGGATTCTACAATGAGCAGTTCATC.